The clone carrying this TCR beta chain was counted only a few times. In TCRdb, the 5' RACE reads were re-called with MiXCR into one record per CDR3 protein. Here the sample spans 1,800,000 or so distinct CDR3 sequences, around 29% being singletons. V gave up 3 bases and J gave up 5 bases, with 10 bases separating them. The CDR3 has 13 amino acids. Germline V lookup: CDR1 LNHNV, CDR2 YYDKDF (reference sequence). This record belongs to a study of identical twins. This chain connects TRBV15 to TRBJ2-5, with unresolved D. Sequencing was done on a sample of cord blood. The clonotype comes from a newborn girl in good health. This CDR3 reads CATSSQREETQYF. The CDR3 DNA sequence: TGTGCCACCAGCAGCCAGCGAGAGGAGACCCAGTACTTC.